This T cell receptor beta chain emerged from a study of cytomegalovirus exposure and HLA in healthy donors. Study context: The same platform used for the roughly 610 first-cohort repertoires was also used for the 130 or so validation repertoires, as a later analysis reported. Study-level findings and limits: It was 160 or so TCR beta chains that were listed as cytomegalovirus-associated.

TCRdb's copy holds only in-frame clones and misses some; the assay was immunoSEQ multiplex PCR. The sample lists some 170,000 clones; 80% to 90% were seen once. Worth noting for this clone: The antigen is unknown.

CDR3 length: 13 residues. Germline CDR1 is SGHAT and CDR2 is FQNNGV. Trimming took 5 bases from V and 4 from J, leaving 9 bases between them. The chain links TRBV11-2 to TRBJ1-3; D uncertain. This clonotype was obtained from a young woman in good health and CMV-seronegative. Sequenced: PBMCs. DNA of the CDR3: TGTGCCAGCAGCATGCTACGGGGAAACACCATATATTTT. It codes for CASSMLRGNTIYF.